Listed below are T cell receptor beta chains from one sample, sequenced in a study of OX40 agonist ivuxolimab in advanced cancers. Some clones are missing from TCRdb's copy, which holds only in-frame ones; the method was immunoSEQ multiplex PCR. The sample lists 65,000 to 100,000 clones, around 84% occurring once. Sequences were derived from CD4+ or CD8+ T cells sorted from blood, sampled in a trial of the OX40 agonist ivuxolimab. These receptors came from an adult with an advanced solid tumor such as melanoma, head and neck, liver or kidney cancer. Each CDR3 is given with its conserved first and last residue. A D gene is named only where the DNA matches it firmly. Clone size is stated in some rows and not others, as once, few, many or a class when expanded.

j_gene | d_gene | v_gene | abundance | CDR3nt | CDR3aa
TRBJ2-1 | . | TRBV13 | . | TGTGCCAGCAGCGCCCCTCTGGTTCTTGCTTACAATGAGCAGTTCTTC | CASSAPLVLAYNEQFF
TRBJ2-1 | TRBD2 | TRBV6-4 | . | TGTGCCAGCAGTGACTCAGCGGGATCAAGGGTTGAGCAGTTCTTC | CASSDSAGSRVEQFF
TRBJ2-1 | . | TRBV6-6 | . | TGTGCCAGCAGGGTCCTTTCGTTCACGGACAATGAGCAGTTCTTC | CASRVLSFTDNEQFF
TRBJ1-1 | . | TRBV6-5 | . | TGTGCCAGCCGAAACGTCAGGGTGGGGACCACTGAAGCTTTCTTT | CASRNVRVGTTEAFF
TRBJ2-7 | TRBD1 | TRBV6-5 | once | TGTGCCAGCAGTTACTCCGGGACAGGGTTCTACGAGCAGTACTTC | CASSYSGTGFYEQYF
TRBJ2-5 | . | TRBV2 | once | TGTGCCAGCAGTGAAGCGGGCGAGACCCAGTACTTC | CASSEAGETQYF
TRBJ2-5 | . | TRBV5-1 | . | TGCGCCAGCAGCTCCTGGGGAGGACAAGAGACCCAGTACTTC | CASSSWGGQETQYF
TRBJ2-6 | . | TRBV7-9 | . | TGTGCCAGCAGCTCTGGGGCCAACGTCCTGACTTTC | CASSSGANVLTF
TRBJ1-5 | . | TRBV28 | . | TGTGCCAGCAGTTTTCTTTTCGGGTCGGCAGACAATCAGCCCCAGCATTTT | CASSFLFGSADNQPQHF
TRBJ1-5 | . | TRBV28 | . | TGTGCCAGTAGGGGAGGGGGGACCAAAATCAAGCCCCAGCATTTT | CASRGGGTKIKPQHF
TRBJ1-2 | . | TRBV4-1 | few | TGCGCCAGCAGCCAAGATTTAAAGGGCTATGGCTACACCTTC | CASSQDLKGYGYTF
TRBJ2-7 | TRBD1 | TRBV19 | . | TGTGCCAGTAGTATCATCAGGACAGGGATATGGTACGAGCAGTACTTC | CASSIIRTGIWYEQYF
TRBJ1-1 | . | TRBV6-5 | . | TGTGCCAGCAGTTCCCCCGACACCCTACACACTGAAGCTTTCTTT | CASSSPDTLHTEAFF
TRBJ1-1 | TRBD1 | TRBV6-6 | few | TGTGCCAGCAGTTACTCCCAGGGGGGCACTGAAGCTTTCTTT | CASSYSQGGTEAFF
TRBJ1-1 | . | TRBV4-1 | . | TGCGCCAGCAGCCAGAACAGGAACACTGAAGCTTTCTTT | CASSQNRNTEAFF
TRBJ1-2 | . | TRBV5-1 | . | TGCGCCAGCAGCCCGGGATTTAACTATGGCTACACCTTC | CASSPGFNYGYTF
TRBJ2-6 | . | TRBV7-2 | . | TGTGCCAGCGCCCCGACGCCTTCTGGGGCCAACGTCCTGACTTTC | CASAPTPSGANVLTF
TRBJ2-5 | TRBD2 | TRBV6-1 | . | TGTGCCAGTCTAGCGGGGGAAGAGACCCAGTACTTC | CASLAGEETQYF
TRBJ2-2 | . | TRBV9 | . | TGTGCCAGCAGCGCAAAAGGCCCCGCGACGAACACCGGGGAGCTGTTTTTT | CASSAKGPATNTGELFF
TRBJ1-2 | . | TRBV6-5 | . | TGTGCCAGCAGTTACCGGGACAACTATGGCTACACCTTC | CASSYRDNYGYTF
TRBJ2-3 | TRBD2 | TRBV28 | . | TGTGCCAGCAGCAGCTTCGCGGGGGTGGGGGATACGCAGTATTTT | CASSSFAGVGDTQYF
TRBJ2-3 | . | TRBV28 | . | TGTGCCAGCAGTTCCCCCGCAACAGGGTTAGGAGGCACAGATACGCAGTATTTT | CASSSPATGLGGTDTQYF
TRBJ2-1 | . | TRBV4-3 | . | TGCGCCAGCAGCCAAGATGGGGGGAGATGGTTCAATGAGCAGTTCTTC | CASSQDGGRWFNEQFF
TRBJ2-1 | . | TRBV25-1 | . | TGTGCCAGCACTCGCCGGGGGGAGCAGTTCTTC | CASTRRGEQFF
TRBJ1-6 | . | TRBV15 | few | TGTGCCACCAGCAGAGATGAGTTGGGCAGGGGTAACTCACCCCTCCACTTT | CATSRDELGRGNSPLHF